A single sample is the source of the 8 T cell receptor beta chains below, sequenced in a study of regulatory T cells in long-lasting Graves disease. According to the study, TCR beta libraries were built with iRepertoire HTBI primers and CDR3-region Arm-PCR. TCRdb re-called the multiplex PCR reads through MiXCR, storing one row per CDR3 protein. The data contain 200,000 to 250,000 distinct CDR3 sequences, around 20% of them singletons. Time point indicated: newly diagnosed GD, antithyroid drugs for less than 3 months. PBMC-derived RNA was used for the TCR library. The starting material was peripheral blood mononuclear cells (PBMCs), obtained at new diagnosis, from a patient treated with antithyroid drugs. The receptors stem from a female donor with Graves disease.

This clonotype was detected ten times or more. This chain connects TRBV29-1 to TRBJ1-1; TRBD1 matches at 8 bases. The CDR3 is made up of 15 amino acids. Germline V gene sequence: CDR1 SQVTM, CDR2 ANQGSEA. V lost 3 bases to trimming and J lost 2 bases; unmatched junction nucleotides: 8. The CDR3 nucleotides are TGCAGCGTTGACGCTCGGGACAGGTCAAACACTGAAGCTTTCTTT. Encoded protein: CSVDARDRSNTEAFF.

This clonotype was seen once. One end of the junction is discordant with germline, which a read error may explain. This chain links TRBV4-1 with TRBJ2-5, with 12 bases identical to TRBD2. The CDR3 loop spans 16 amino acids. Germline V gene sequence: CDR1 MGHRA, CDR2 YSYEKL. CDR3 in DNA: TGCGCCAGCAGCCCGGAGACTAGCGGGAGCCAACAGACCCAGTACTTC. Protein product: CASSPETSGSQQTQYF.

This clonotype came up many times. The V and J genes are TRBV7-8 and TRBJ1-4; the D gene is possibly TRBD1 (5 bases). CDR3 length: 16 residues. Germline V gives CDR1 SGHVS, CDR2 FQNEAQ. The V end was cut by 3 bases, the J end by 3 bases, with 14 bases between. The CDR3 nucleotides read TGTGCCAGCAGCTTTTGGGACCCCAGGGCTAATGAAAAACTGTTTTTT. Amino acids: CASSFWDPRANEKLFF.

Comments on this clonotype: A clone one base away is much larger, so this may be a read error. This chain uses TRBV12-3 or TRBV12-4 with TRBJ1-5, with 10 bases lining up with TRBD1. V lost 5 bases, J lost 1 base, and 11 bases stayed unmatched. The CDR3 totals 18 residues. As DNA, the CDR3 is TGTGCCAGCAGTGAACCCGGGACAGGGGATTCGAGCAATCAGCCCCAGCATTTT. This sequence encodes CASSEPGTGDSSNQPQHF.

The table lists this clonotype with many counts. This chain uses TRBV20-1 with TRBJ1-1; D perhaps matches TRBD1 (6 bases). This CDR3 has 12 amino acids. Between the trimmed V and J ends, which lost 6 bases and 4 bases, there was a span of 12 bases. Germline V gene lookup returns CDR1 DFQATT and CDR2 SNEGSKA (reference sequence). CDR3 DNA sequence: TGCAGTGCAAAGAGGGGGGCCACTGAAGCTTTCTTT. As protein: CSAKRGATEAFF.

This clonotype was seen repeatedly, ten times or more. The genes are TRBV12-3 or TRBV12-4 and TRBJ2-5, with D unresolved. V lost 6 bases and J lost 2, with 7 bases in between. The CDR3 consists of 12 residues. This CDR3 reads CASRVGQETQYF. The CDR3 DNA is TGTGCCAGCAGGGTGGGACAAGAGACCCAGTACTTC.

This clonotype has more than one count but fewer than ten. The CDR3 sequence is CATSDRDRRSNQPQHF. The CDR3, as DNA: TGTGCCACCAGCGACCGGGACAGGAGGAGCAATCAGCCCCAGCATTTT. The chain is built from TRBV15 and TRBJ1-5; 8 nucleotides align to TRBD1. The CDR3 sequence is 16 residues long. Germline CDR1 is LNHNV and CDR2 is YYDKDF (reference sequence). V was clipped by 5 bases and J by 1 base; unmatched bases: 7.

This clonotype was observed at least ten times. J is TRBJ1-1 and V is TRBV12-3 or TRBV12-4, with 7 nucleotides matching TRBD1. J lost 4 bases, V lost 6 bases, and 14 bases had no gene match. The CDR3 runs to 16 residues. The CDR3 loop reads CASRSRSGPGGTEAFF. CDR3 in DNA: TGTGCCAGCAGATCACGCTCGGGACCAGGGGGCACTGAAGCTTTCTTT.